A selection of T cell receptor beta chains follows, all from one sample in a study of blood T cell repertoires in COVID-19. Repertoires were generated with immunoSEQ multiplex PCR, while TCRdb's copy carries only in-frame clones and drops some. This table has hundreds of thousands of clones, roughly 85% appearing once. The sample consisted of peripheral blood. The source of these receptors is a man between 45 and 60 years old with active or convalescent COVID-19. Both conserved end residues are part of each CDR3. A D gene is named only where the DNA matches it firmly. Clone size is stated in some rows and not others, as once, few, many or a class when expanded.

V	D	size	J	length	DNA	CDR3
TRBV18	TRBD1	few	TRBJ2-1	15	TGTGCCAGCTCCATCCAGGGGGCCTCCTACAATGAGCAGTTCTTC	CASSIQGASYNEQFF
TRBV7-2	.	once	TRBJ2-1	15	TGTGCCAGCAGCCGCGGAGGTAGCGGTCACAATGAGCAGTTCTTC	CASSRGGSGHNEQFF
TRBV19	TRBD2	few	TRBJ2-7	16	TGTGCCAGTACTCCCGCGGTAGCGGGAGGACCTTACGAGCAGTACTTC	CASTPAVAGGPYEQYF
TRBV5-1	.	.	TRBJ1-6	15	TGCGCCAGCAGCTTGGGTCCAGGGTACAATTCACCCCTCCACTTT	CASSLGPGYNSPLHF
TRBV11-2	TRBD2	.	TRBJ2-1	15	TGTGCCAGCATTCGTGGAGCGGGGGAATACAATGAGCAGTTCTTC	CASIRGAGEYNEQFF
TRBV18	.	.	TRBJ1-2	12	TGTGCCAGCTCAGAGGATTTTAGGGGCTACACCTTC	CASSEDFRGYTF
TRBV6-1	TRBD1	.	TRBJ1-3	15	TGTGCCAGCAGTGAGCAGGGGGTATTTGGAAACACCATATATTTT	CASSEQGVFGNTIYF
TRBV5-1	TRBD2	once	TRBJ2-5	15	TGCGCCAGCAGCTTGGGTCTAGCGGGGCAAGAGACCCAGTACTTC	CASSLGLAGQETQYF
TRBV6-6	.	.	TRBJ1-5	14	TGTGCCAGCAGTTTCCCCGAGAGAAATCAGCCCCAGCATTTT	CASSFPERNQPQHF
TRBV19	.	.	TRBJ1-2	12	TGTGCCAGTGATGACGGGAGCTATGGCTACACCTTC	CASDDGSYGYTF
TRBV6-2/TRBV6-3	TRBD1	few	TRBJ1-5	17	TGTGCCAGCAGTTACACCCCCGGGACAGGGGGAGGGCAGCCCCAGCATTTT	CASSYTPGTGGGQPQHF
TRBV18	TRBD2	once	TRBJ2-7	15	TGTGCCAGCTCAACAAGGACTAGCGGCTCCTACGAGCAGTACTTC	CASSTRTSGSYEQYF
TRBV12-5	TRBD2	.	TRBJ2-1	19	TGTGCTAGTGGTTCCCCGGGACTAGCGGGGCCGAGCTCCTACAATGAGCAGTTCTTC	CASGSPGLAGPSSYNEQFF
TRBV19	TRBD1	.	TRBJ1-2	15	TGTGCCAGTAGTATAGTCCGGGACAGTCGCTATGGCTACACCTTC	CASSIVRDSRYGYTF
TRBV9	TRBD1	.	TRBJ2-3	16	TGTGCCAGCAGCGAGGGACAGGGGGCGCAGGCAGATACGCAGTATTTT	CASSEGQGAQADTQYF
TRBV19	.	.	TRBJ1-5	14	TGTGCCAGTAAGGCGGGACCCATCCATCAGCCCCAGCATTTT	CASKAGPIHQPQHF
TRBV24-1	.	.	TRBJ2-1	15	TGTGCCACCAGTGATGGGGCAGGACGCTACAATGAGCAGTTCTTC	CATSDGAGRYNEQFF
TRBV5-1	TRBD2	.	TRBJ2-5	16	TGCGCCAGCAGCTTAAGAGCGGGAGGGGGCCAAGAGACCCAGTACTTC	CASSLRAGGGQETQYF
TRBV4-2	TRBD2	.	TRBJ2-3	18	TGTGCCAGCAGCCAAGGGAGTATTCGGGCGGGGGGCACAGATACGCAGTATTTT	CASSQGSIRAGGTDTQYF
TRBV18	.	.	TRBJ1-1	13	TGTGCCAGCTCCGCAGGATCGAACACTGAAGCTTTCTTT	CASSAGSNTEAFF
TRBV28	.	.	TRBJ1-5	15	TGTGCCAGCAGTTCCGGCGGGGGGACGAATCAGCCCCAGCATTTT	CASSSGGGTNQPQHF
TRBV19	TRBD1	.	TRBJ1-1	14	TGTGCCAGTAGTCTGACAGGGAAGGACACTGAAGCTTTCTTT	CASSLTGKDTEAFF
TRBV6-2/TRBV6-3	TRBD1	.	TRBJ1-5	16	TGTGCCAGCAGTTCCGGGACAGGTCGGGCGAATCAGCCCCAGCATTTT	CASSSGTGRANQPQHF
TRBV9	TRBD2	.	TRBJ2-1	14	TGTGCCAGCAGCGTAGGCGGGACTAGCGGTGAGCAGTTCTTC	CASSVGGTSGEQFF
TRBV5-1	TRBD1	.	TRBJ2-5	15	TGCGCCAGCAGCTTGGCGGGACAGAGACAAGAGACCCAGTACTTC	CASSLAGQRQETQYF
TRBV5-4	.	.	TRBJ1-1	12	TGTGCCAGCACCTCGGGGGGGACTGAAGCTTTCTTT	CASTSGGTEAFF
TRBV18	TRBD1	.	TRBJ1-6	16	TGTGCCAGCTCAACGAATCCGGGGACAGGGGGATTCACCCTCCACTTT	CASSTNPGTGGFTLHF
TRBV29-1	TRBD2	.	TRBJ2-1	19	TGCAGCGTTGAAGGTTCTCTAGCGGGAGGGCCTGAAGCGGGAAATGAGCAGTTCTTC	CSVEGSLAGGPEAGNEQFF
TRBV29-1	.	.	TRBJ2-7	12	TGCAGCGTTACCGTTCCGGGCTACGAGCAGTACTTC	CSVTVPGYEQYF
TRBV18	.	.	TRBJ2-7	15	TGTGCCAGCTCACCTCAGGGCCCTCCGACTAGCGAGCAGTACTTC	CASSPQGPPTSEQYF
TRBV13	TRBD2	.	TRBJ2-1	18	TGTGCCAGCAGCGGAGCGGGACGGTTAAAAGATGGGTTGAATGAGCAGTTCTTC	CASSGAGRLKDGLNEQFF
TRBV25-1	.	.	TRBJ2-7	14	TGTGCCAGCAGGACTCCCGGATTCGTCTACGAGCAGTACTTC	CASRTPGFVYEQYF
TRBV4-1	.	.	TRBJ1-1	14	TGCGCCAGCAGCCAAGGGCAGGGGAACACTGAAGCTTTCTTT	CASSQGQGNTEAFF
TRBV5-4	TRBD1	.	TRBJ1-2	14	TGTGCCAGCAGCCTGGGACAGGGCAACTATGGCTACACCTTC	CASSLGQGNYGYTF
TRBV4-3	TRBD1	.	TRBJ1-2	14	TGCGCCAGCAGAAAAATGGACAGGGACAATGGCTACACCTTC	CASRKMDRDNGYTF
TRBV18	.	.	TRBJ2-6	18	TGTGCCAGCTCACCATCGCCAGGGCTCTCCTCTGGGGCCAACGTCCTGACTTTC	CASSPSPGLSSGANVLTF
TRBV19	.	once	TRBJ2-2	14	TGTGCCAGTAGTCCAGGACTCCTCACCGGGGAGCTGTTTTTT	CASSPGLLTGELFF
TRBV5-5	.	.	TRBJ1-5	13	TGTGCCAGCAGTGCTCTACGCAATCAGCCCCAGCATTTT	CASSALRNQPQHF
TRBV28	.	.	TRBJ2-5	11	TGTGCCACCGCTCTGAGGGAGACCCAGTACTTC	CATALRETQYF
TRBV14	.	.	TRBJ2-1	11	TGTGCCAGCAGCCGGGAGCGCGAGCAGTTCTTC	CASSREREQFF
TRBV7-9	.	.	TRBJ1-2	16	TGTGCCAGCAGCGTTCCCGGGAAGGCAGCTAACTATGGCTACACCTTC	CASSVPGKAANYGYTF
TRBV7-9	TRBD1	.	TRBJ1-1	15	TGTGCCAGCAGCCCGACAGGGGGCGTTACTACTGAAGCTTTCTTT	CASSPTGGVTTEAFF
TRBV6-4	TRBD2	.	TRBJ2-3	19	TGTGCCAGCAGCGCCTCCACGGGACTAGCGGGAGGGCCCCCAGATACGCAGTATTTT	CASSASTGLAGGPPDTQYF
TRBV4-1	.	.	TRBJ2-5	17	TGCGCCAGCAGCCAAGATACGGGAGCGGGCCTGAGAGAGACCCAGTACTTC	CASSQDTGAGLRETQYF
TRBV2	.	.	TRBJ1-1	15	TGTGCCAGCAGTGTCGTCCAGGGAGGGAACACTGAAGCTTTCTTT	CASSVVQGGNTEAFF
TRBV28	TRBD1	.	TRBJ1-1	16	TGTGCCAGCAGTTTGCTCACAGGGGCCCAAAACACTGAAGCTTTCTTT	CASSLLTGAQNTEAFF
TRBV12-3/TRBV12-4	.	.	TRBJ1-6	13	TGTGCCAGCAGTTTTAGTCGGAATTCACCCCTCCACTTT	CASSFSRNSPLHF
TRBV3-1/TRBV3-2	TRBD2	.	TRBJ2-2	15	TGTGCCAGCAGTCGGACTAGCGCGTACACCGGGGAGCTGTTTTTT	CASSRTSAYTGELFF
TRBV5-4	TRBD2	.	TRBJ2-2	15	TGTGCCAGCAGCTATGGACTAGCGCCCACCGGGGAGCTGTTTTTT	CASSYGLAPTGELFF
TRBV4-1	.	.	TRBJ1-4	19	TGCGCCAGCAGCCAAGATAGGGCCCAGGGAAAGGGGCTAGGTGAAAAACTGTTTTTT	CASSQDRAQGKGLGEKLFF
TRBV27	.	.	TRBJ1-5	15	TGTGCCAGCAGTTTACTAGGGGTTAGCAATCAGCCCCAGCATTTT	CASSLLGVSNQPQHF
TRBV9	TRBD1	.	TRBJ2-5	17	TGTGCCAGCAGCCTAGACAGGGGAGTGAGGAGAGGAGAGACCCAGTACTTC	CASSLDRGVRRGETQYF
TRBV18	TRBD1	once	TRBJ2-6	19	TGTGCCAGCTCATCACCGACTGGGACAGGGGAAGCTGGGGCCAACGTCCTGACTTTC	CASSSPTGTGEAGANVLTF
TRBV30	.	few	TRBJ2-3	15	TGTGCCTGGAGTGGGGGGCTAGCGGTCACAGATACGCAGTATTTT	CAWSGGLAVTDTQYF
TRBV28	.	.	TRBJ1-2	12	TGTGCCAGCAGTCTCCCGAGCTTCGGCTACACCTTC	CASSLPSFGYTF